The subject of this entry is one T cell receptor beta chain. The data originate from a study of shared clonotypes between healthy human individuals. The germline V gene has CDR1 SGHVS and CDR2 FQNEAQ. Trimming cost V 5 bases and J 6 bases; bases outside gene matches: 9. The CDR3 contains 15 residues. Genomic DNA (from each subset) was split evenly across several immunoSEQ plates. Generated by immunoSEQ multiplex PCR, the TCRdb table keeps only in-frame clones and is missing some. The sample lists around 750,000 clones, less than 85% occurring once. Sequencing was done on a sample of memory CD4+ T cells sorted from blood. Documented subset: CD45RA-negative fraction. The chain uses TRBV7-8 and TRBJ1-3, with 8 bases lining up with TRBD1. The receptor was isolated from a woman under 40 in good health. CDR3 protein: CASSPNRDRINTIYF. The DNA of the CDR3 is TGTGCCAGCAGCCCAAACCGGGACAGGATAAACACCATATATTTT.